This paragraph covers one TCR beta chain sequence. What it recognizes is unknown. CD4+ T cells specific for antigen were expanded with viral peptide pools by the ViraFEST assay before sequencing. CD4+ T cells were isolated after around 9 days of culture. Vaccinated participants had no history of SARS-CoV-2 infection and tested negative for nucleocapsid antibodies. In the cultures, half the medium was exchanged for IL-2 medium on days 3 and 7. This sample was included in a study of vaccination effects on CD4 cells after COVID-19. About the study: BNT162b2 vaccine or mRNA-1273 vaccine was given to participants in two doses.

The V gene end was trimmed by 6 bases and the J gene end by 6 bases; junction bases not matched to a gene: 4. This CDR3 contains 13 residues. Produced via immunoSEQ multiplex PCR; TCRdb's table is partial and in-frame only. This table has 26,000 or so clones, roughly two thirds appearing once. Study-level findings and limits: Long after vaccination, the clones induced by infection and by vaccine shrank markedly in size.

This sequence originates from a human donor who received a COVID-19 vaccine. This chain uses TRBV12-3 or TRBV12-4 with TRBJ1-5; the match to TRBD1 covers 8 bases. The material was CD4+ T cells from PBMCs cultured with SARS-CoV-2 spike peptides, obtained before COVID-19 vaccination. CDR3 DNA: TGTGCCAGCAGACAGGGGGAAACTCAGCCCCAGCATTTT. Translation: CASRQGETQPQHF.